This T cell receptor beta chain is from a study of blood T cell repertoires in COVID-19. Study at large: The United States, Italy and Spain were the sources of the acute and convalescent COVID-19 samples.

Clinical history as reported by participants underpinned cohort assignment. Each exposed participant met a COVID-19 case in the 2 weeks preceding study entry. Germline values: CDR1 SGHTS, CDR2 YDEGEE. The CDR3 loop spans 20 amino acids. J was trimmed by 0 bases and V by 3 bases; bases with no gene match: 18. In the authors' workflow: Nucleated cell counts were estimated from reference gene primer amplification. TCRdb's table, derived via immunoSEQ multiplex PCR, lists solely in-frame clones and lacks some. The V and J calls and clone size are taken from that table; D and trimming were inferred from the DNA. The sample records about 200,000 clones, about 88% being singletons.

The sample was PBMCs or T cells enriched from blood (not recorded which). The receptor was derived from a woman in her twenties or thirties who had been exposed to COVID-19. J is TRBJ1-1 and V is TRBV5-8, with 9 bases lining up with TRBD1. The CDR3 DNA reads as TGTGCCAGCAGCTATGGTCCCGGGACAGGGAAACTCTTTATGAACACTGAAGCTTTCTTT. Residues: CASSYGPGTGKLFMNTEAFF.